Described below is a single TCR beta chain sequence and its context. This record comes from a study of blood T cell repertoires in COVID-19. In the original analysis: Estimation of nucleated cell counts was performed using reference gene primer amplification. Repertoires were generated with immunoSEQ multiplex PCR, while TCRdb's copy carries only in-frame clones and drops some. That table furnishes V, J and clone size, whereas the DNA furnished D and trimming. The sample has about 250,000 clones, 70% to 90% seen once; the top ten hold 5% to 7.5%. Those who participated ranged in age from about 18 to 89 years and resided in about 24 US areas. Exposed study participants had met a COVID-19 case within 2 weeks before entry. This CDR3 region has 16 residues.

This sequence was found in a woman aged 50 to 65 who had been exposed to COVID-19. The chain has TRBV21-1 and TRBJ1-2; the D call TRBD1 from the table was never checked on the DNA. TRBV21-1 represents a pseudogene. Source material: PBMCs or T cells enriched from blood (not recorded which). In DNA form, the CDR3 reads TGTGCCAGCAGCAAAGGAGACAGGGGGAATAACTATGGCTACACCTTC. Its translation: CASSKGDRGNNYGYTF.